Listed here are 26 T cell receptor beta chains from one sample, sequenced in a study of T cells in Graves' hyperthyroidism and ophthalmopathy. From RNA transcripts, TCR beta CDR3 regions were amplified. HTBI primers were used for first-round RT-PCR of the TCR CDR3. TCRdb used MiXCR to reprocess the multiplex PCR reads, holding one entry per CDR3 protein. The profile shows approximately 500,000 distinct CDR3 sequences, around 46% of them singletons. The sample consisted of peripheral blood or thyroid tissue (not recorded which). These receptors originate from a woman younger than 35 with Graves' hyperthyroidism.

This clonotype was picked up many times. The chain links TRBV15 to TRBJ2-5; TRBD1 is a possible D gene (5 bases). The CDR3 covers 15 residues. Germline CDR1 reads LNHNV; CDR2 reads YYDKDF (reference sequence). The V end lost 0 bases, the J end lost 5 bases, and 13 bases lay between the germline ends. The CDR3 nucleotides read TGTGCCACCAGCAGAGATGTGCAGGGTCCGGAGACCCAGTACTTC. It translates to CATSRDVQGPETQYF.

V and J are TRBV2 and TRBJ2-5; D is unclear. The J call may be wrong; the DNA end is better matched by TRBJ2-1. Per the germline V gene, CDR1 is SNHLY and CDR2 is FYNNEI. CDR3 length: 12 residues. This chain's CDR3 is CASRRTNNEQFF. The CDR3 bases are TGTGCCAGCAGGCGGACCAACAATGAGCAGTTCTTC.

This clonotype occurred many times. The rearrangement links TRBV15 to TRBJ1-4, with 8 positions matching TRBD1. Germline V CDR1 and CDR2: LNHNV, YYDKDF (reference sequence). CDR3 length equals 15 residues. The ends lost 8 bases at V and 0 bases at J; junction bases unmatched: 5. In DNA, the CDR3 is TGTGCCACCGCGACAGGGGAAGCAACTAATGAAAAACTGTTTTTT. Encoded protein: CATATGEATNEKLFF.

This clonotype was found many times. V is TRBV20-1 and J is TRBJ2-2; 9 nucleotides match TRBD2. The CDR3 length is 15 residues. Germline V CDR1 and CDR2: DFQATT, SNEGSKA (reference sequence). With V trimmed by 2 bases and J by 6 bases, 7 bases remained unmatched. The CDR3: CSARPPGGRAGELFF. In DNA form, the CDR3 reads TGCAGTGCTAGACCACCGGGCGGGAGGGCCGGGGAGCTGTTTTTT.

The chain carries TRBV5-1 and TRBJ2-7; D perhaps matches TRBD1 (5 bases). With 0 bases removed from V and 2 bases from J, the gap between germline ends came to 15 bases. The V gene's germline CDR1 is SGHRS and CDR2 YFSETQ. CDR3 length: 16 amino acids. The chain's CDR3 is CASSLGDYRTPYEQYF. The CDR3 coding sequence is TGCGCCAGCAGCTTGGGCGATTACAGGACGCCCTACGAGCAGTACTTC.

This clonotype was counted many times. This rearrangement joins TRBV20-1 to TRBJ1-3; D gene uncertain. Trimming removed 6 bases from V and 0 bases from J, with 15 bases in between. The germline V gene has CDR1 DFQATT and CDR2 SNEGSKA (reference sequence). This CDR3 region has 15 residues. CDR3 bases: TGCAGTGCCCACGGGATGCGGGGCTCTGGAAACACCATATATTTT. Its protein product is CSAHGMRGSGNTIYF.

This sequence joins TRBV7-6 and TRBJ2-7; D is unresolved. The CDR3 extends over 10 amino acids. The germline V gene has CDR1 SGHVS and CDR2 FNYEAQ. Trimming stripped 9 bases from V and 2 bases from J, with 5 bases between. The CDR3 here is CASHPYEQYF. As DNA, the CDR3 is TGTGCCAGTCACCCCTACGAGCAGTACTTC.

Worth noting for this clonotype: One junction end disagrees with the germline gene, perhaps due to a read error. The chain couples TRBV6-4 to TRBJ1-2; 9 nucleotides align to TRBD1. In germline, CDR1 is MRHNA, CDR2 SNTAGT. The CDR3 spans 14 residues. The DNA for the CDR3 is TGTGCCAGCAGTCCCGGGACAGGGACCCGTGGCTGCACCTTC. It codes for CASSPGTGTRGCTF.

This clonotype was counted ten times or more. The V call is TRBV2, the J call TRBJ1-1; D ambiguous. V lost 5 bases and J 0 bases, leaving 7 bases between the germline ends. CDR1 is SNHLY and CDR2 is FYNNEI in the germline V gene. There are 13 residues in the CDR3. As DNA, the CDR3 is TGTGCCAGCAGTTCGGCCTTGAACACTGAAGCTTTCTTT. Protein: CASSSALNTEAFF.

The chain has TRBV11-2 and TRBJ2-7, with 7 bases that match TRBD2. The ends lost 4 bases at V and 3 bases at J; junction bases unmatched: 6. The CDR3 is made up of 14 amino acids. CDR1 and CDR2 from the germline V gene are SGHAT and FQNNGV. The CDR3 protein is CASSSGGGDYEQYF. CDR3 in DNA: TGTGCCAGCAGCTCTGGGGGAGGGGACTACGAGCAGTACTTC.

This clonotype appeared many times. The V call is TRBV12-3 or TRBV12-4, the J call TRBJ2-5; perhaps TRBD2 as D (6 bases). Between the trimmed V and J ends, which lost 6 bases and 0 bases, there was a span of 11 bases. CDR3 size: 14 residues. The CDR3 region has the DNA TGTGCCAGCAGCCTTGCGGGACACCAAGAGACCCAGTACTTC. The encoded protein is CASSLAGHQETQYF.

This clonotype was observed at least ten times. The chain links TRBV4-3 to TRBJ1-4; the D is unclear. CDR3 length: 12 amino acids. Trimming shortened V by 3 bases and J by 7 bases, and 6 bases separated the two germline ends. CDR1 is LGHNA and CDR2 is YSLEER in the germline V gene. CDR3 protein: CASSQVAEKLFF. The CDR3 nucleotides are TGCGCCAGCAGCCAGGTTGCTGAAAAACTGTTTTTT.

This clonotype was recorded at least ten times. The rearrangement links TRBV10-3 to TRBJ2-7, with 9 bases aligning to TRBD1. The CDR3 consists of 14 residues. The germline gives CDR1 ENHRY, CDR2 SYGVKD. With V trimmed by 4 bases and J by 5 bases, 6 bases remained unmatched. The CDR3 loop is CAISVGDRADEQYF. The DNA of the CDR3 is TGTGCCATCAGTGTAGGGGACAGGGCCGACGAGCAGTACTTC.

Notes on this clonotype: The conserved closing phenylalanine or tryptophan is absent in this CDR3, likely reflecting a read error. No DNA is shown, since the ends of the CDR3 on it are uncertain; the CDR3 is the one TCRdb lists. The V gene is TRBV7-6, the J gene TRBJ2-7; the table's D call, TRBD2, has no DNA check behind it. Germline assignment: CDR1 SGHVS and CDR2 FNYEAQ. The CDR3 numbers 16 amino acids, ends counted. The CDR3 loop reads CASSLELPASSYERYL.

This clonotype was recorded at least ten times. CDR3 amino acids: CASSLSGTEVNEKLFF. DNA for the CDR3: TGTGCCAGCAGCCTCTCCGGGACAGAGGTTAATGAAAAACTGTTTTTT. The chain uses TRBV7-9 and TRBJ1-4; 7 nucleotides match TRBD1. This CDR3 region has 16 residues. V trimming: 5 bases; J trimming: 4 bases; junction bases outside the gene matches: 10. CDR1 and CDR2 (germline): SEHNR, FQNEAQ (reference sequence).

This clonotype showed up just a few times. The CDR3 coding sequence is TGTGCCAGCAGAGCCCTAGGGGATAGCTCCTACGAGCAGTACTTC. Protein: CASRALGDSSYEQYF. The gene calls are TRBV27 and TRBJ2-7, with a possible D match to TRBD1 (5 bases). V dropped 6 bases and J dropped 0 bases, with 15 bases sitting between them. In germline, CDR1 is MNHEY, CDR2 SMNVEV (reference sequence). The CDR3 sequence is 15 residues long.

This clonotype came up once. A much larger clone lies one base from this, so it may be a read error. The chain is built from TRBV6-1 and TRBJ1-1; 9 nucleotides match TRBD1. CDR1 and CDR2 (germline): MNHNS, SASEGT. CDR3 size: 13 residues. Trimming took 8 bases from V and 6 from J; bases not matched to a gene: 7. The CDR3 sequence: CASGGTGSAEAFF. For the CDR3, the DNA is TGTGCCAGCGGAGGGACAGGGAGCGCTGAAGCTTTCTTT.

This clonotype was observed a handful of times. This clone may be a read error of a much larger clone one base away. This rearrangement joins TRBV2 to TRBJ1-4, with 8 nucleotides matching TRBD1. CDR1 is SNHLY, CDR2 FYNNEI, per germline. V dropped 4 bases and J dropped 4; count of bases not matched to a gene: 5. The CDR3 sequence is 15 residues long. The CDR3 is CASSVYRGGNEKLFF. The CDR3 bases are TGTGCCAGCAGTGTATACAGGGGGGGTAATGAAAAACTGTTTTTT.

This clonotype was counted a single time. The chain couples TRBV2 to TRBJ1-5; 7 bases line up with TRBD1. Germline-derived CDR1 and CDR2 are SNHLY and FYNNEI. This CDR3 is 17 amino acids long. V lost 0 bases to trimming and J lost 1 base; unmatched junction nucleotides: 6. The CDR3 protein is CASSEAQRGRSNQPQHF. The DNA of the CDR3 is TGTGCCAGCAGTGAAGCGCAGAGGGGGCGAAGCAATCAGCCCCAGCATTTT.

This clonotype was observed at least ten times. J is TRBJ2-6 and V is TRBV7-9; D is uncertain. V lost 5 bases and J 0 bases, leaving 17 bases between the germline ends. The CDR3 has 18 amino acids. Germline assignment: CDR1 SEHNR and CDR2 FQNEAQ (reference sequence). In DNA form, the CDR3 reads TGTGCCAGCAGCCCCCCCTTTAGCCCAGACTCTGGGGCCAACGTCCTGACTTTC. The encoded protein is CASSPPFSPDSGANVLTF.

The J gene is TRBJ1-2, the V gene TRBV2, with D uncertain. CDR3 length: 13 residues. Trimming took off 7 bases at V and 4 bases at J, with 13 bases between the two ends. Germline V gives CDR1 SNHLY, CDR2 FYNNEI. In DNA, the CDR3 is TGTGCCAGCATCGAATGGGTCAGCTATGGCTACACCTTC. Protein sequence: CASIEWVSYGYTF.

This rearrangement joins TRBV20-1 to TRBJ1-2, with 7 bases lining up with TRBD1. CDR1 is DFQATT, CDR2 SNEGSKA, per germline (reference sequence). CDR3 length equals 18 residues. The V and J ends lost 1 base and 3 bases, in that order; junction bases with no gene match: 17. The CDR3 sequence is CSARVVEANRGVHYGYTF. The CDR3 DNA sequence: TGCAGTGCTAGAGTCGTTGAAGCCAACAGGGGCGTCCACTATGGCTACACCTTC.

In its sample, this clonotype was seen a few times. The rearrangement joins TRBV29-1 to TRBJ1-1; D call uncertain. This CDR3 is built from 16 residues. The V and J ends lost 6 bases and 1 base respectively, with 21 bases between them. CDR1 is SQVTM and CDR2 is ANQGSEA in the germline V gene. This chain's CDR3 is CSVVRRIDGPNTEAFF. DNA for the CDR3: TGCAGCGTGGTTAGACGGATAGACGGTCCGAACACTGAAGCTTTCTTT.

This rearrangement joins TRBV20-1 to TRBJ1-1, with D possibly matching TRBD1 (5 bases). Germline loops: CDR1 DFQATT, CDR2 SNEGSKA (reference sequence). Trimming cost V 3 bases and J 5 bases, with 10 bases left between them. The CDR3 covers 12 residues. CDR3 protein: CSARGVVTEAFF. In nucleotides, the CDR3 is TGCAGTGCTAGGGGGGTAGTGACTGAAGCTTTCTTT.

This clonotype showed up many times. V gene TRBV20-1 combines with J gene TRBJ1-1; the match to TRBD1 covers 9 bases. This CDR3 has 14 residues. The trim removed 3 bases at V and 1 base at J, leaving 3 bases unmatched. Germline assignment: CDR1 DFQATT and CDR2 SNEGSKA (reference sequence). The CDR3: CSASWTGENTEAFF. The CDR3 bases are TGCAGTGCTAGTTGGACAGGGGAGAACACTGAAGCTTTCTTT.

This clonotype was picked up many times. In DNA form, the CDR3 reads TGCAGCGTTGGGGGTTCGACTGAAGCTTTCTTT. Amino acids: CSVGGSTEAFF. V usage is TRBV29-1 and J usage is TRBJ1-1; D uncertain. Trimming took off 4 bases at V and 5 bases at J, with 8 bases between the two ends. Germline lookup yields CDR1 SQVTM and CDR2 ANQGSEA. This CDR3 comprises 11 residues.